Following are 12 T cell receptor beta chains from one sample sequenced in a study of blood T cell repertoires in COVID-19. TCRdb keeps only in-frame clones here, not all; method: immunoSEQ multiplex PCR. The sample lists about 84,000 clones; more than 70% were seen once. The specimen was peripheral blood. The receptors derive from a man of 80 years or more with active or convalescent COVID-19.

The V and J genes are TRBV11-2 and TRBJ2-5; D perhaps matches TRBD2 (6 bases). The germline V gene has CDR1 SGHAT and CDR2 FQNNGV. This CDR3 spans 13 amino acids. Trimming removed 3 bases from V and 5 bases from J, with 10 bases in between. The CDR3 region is CASSFGGMETQYF. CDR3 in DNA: TGTGCCAGCAGCTTCGGAGGGATGGAGACCCAGTACTTC.

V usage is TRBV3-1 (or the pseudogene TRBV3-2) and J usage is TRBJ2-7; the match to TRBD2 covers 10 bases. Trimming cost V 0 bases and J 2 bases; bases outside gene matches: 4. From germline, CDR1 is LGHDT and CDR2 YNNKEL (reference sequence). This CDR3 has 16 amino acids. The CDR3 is CASSQDVSGRAYEQYF. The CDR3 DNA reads TGTGCCAGCAGCCAAGATGTGAGCGGGAGGGCCTACGAGCAGTACTTC.

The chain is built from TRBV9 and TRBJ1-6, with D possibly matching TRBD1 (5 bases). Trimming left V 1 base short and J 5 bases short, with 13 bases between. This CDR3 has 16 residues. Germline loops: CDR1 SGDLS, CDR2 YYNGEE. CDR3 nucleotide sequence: TGTGCCAGCAGCGTAATGCCCGGGGGGAATAATTCACCCCTCCACTTT. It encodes CASSVMPGGNNSPLHF.

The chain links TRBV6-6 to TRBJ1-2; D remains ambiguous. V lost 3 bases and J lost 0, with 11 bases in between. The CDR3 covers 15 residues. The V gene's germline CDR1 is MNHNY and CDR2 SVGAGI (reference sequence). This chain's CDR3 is CASSYPGRTNYGYTF. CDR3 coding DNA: TGTGCCAGCAGTTATCCAGGCAGAACTAACTATGGCTACACCTTC.

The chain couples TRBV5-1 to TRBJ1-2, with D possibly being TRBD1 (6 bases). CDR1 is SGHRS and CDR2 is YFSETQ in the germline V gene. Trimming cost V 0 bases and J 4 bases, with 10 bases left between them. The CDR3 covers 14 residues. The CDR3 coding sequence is TGCGCCAGCAGCTTGGAGGACAGCATCTATGGCTACACCTTC. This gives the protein CASSLEDSIYGYTF.

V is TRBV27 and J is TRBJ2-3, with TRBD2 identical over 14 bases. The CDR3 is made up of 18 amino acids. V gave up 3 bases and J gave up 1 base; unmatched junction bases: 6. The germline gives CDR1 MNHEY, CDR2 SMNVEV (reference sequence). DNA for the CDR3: TGTGCCAGCAGTTTGATGATGACTAGCGGGGGGGGCACAGATACGCAGTATTTT. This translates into CASSLMMTSGGGTDTQYF.

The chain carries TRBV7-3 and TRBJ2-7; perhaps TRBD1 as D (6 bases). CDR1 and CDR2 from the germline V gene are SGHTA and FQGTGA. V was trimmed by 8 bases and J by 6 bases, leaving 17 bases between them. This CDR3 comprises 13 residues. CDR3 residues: CASSRQGTAEQYF. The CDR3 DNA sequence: TGTGCCAGCTCACGGCAGGGGACGGCCGAGCAGTACTTC.

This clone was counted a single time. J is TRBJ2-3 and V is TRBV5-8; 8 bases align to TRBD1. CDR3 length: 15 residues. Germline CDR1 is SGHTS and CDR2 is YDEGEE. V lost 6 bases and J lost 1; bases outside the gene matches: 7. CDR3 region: CASKSQGAGTDTQYF. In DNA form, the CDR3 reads TGTGCCAGCAAATCGCAGGGGGCTGGCACAGATACGCAGTATTTT. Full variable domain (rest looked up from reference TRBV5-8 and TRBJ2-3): EAGVTQSPTHLIKTRGQQATLRCSPISGHTSVYWYQQALGLGLQFLLWYDEGEERNRGNFPPRFSGRQFPNYSSELNVNALELEDSALYLCASKSQGAGTDTQYFGPGTRLTVL.

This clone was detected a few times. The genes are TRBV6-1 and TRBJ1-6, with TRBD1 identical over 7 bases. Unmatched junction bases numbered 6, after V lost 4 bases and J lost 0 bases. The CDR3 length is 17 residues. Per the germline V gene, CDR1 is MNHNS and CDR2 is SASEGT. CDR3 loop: CASSAQRQGSYNSPLHF. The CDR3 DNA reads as TGTGCCAGCAGTGCGCAGCGACAGGGCTCCTATAATTCACCCCTCCACTTT.

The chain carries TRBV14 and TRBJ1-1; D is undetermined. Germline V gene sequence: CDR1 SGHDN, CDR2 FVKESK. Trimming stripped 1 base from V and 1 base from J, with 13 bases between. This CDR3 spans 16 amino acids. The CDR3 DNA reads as TGTGCCAGCAGCCAAGTAACGAACAGTCAGAACACTGAAGCTTTCTTT. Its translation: CASSQVTNSQNTEAFF. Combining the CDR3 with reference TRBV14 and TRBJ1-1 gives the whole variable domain EAGVTQFPSHSVIEKGQTVTLRCDPISGHDNLYWYRRVMGKEIKFLLHFVKESKQDESGMPNNRFLAERTGGTYSTLKVQPAELEDSGVYFCASSQVTNSQNTEAFFGQGTRLTVV.

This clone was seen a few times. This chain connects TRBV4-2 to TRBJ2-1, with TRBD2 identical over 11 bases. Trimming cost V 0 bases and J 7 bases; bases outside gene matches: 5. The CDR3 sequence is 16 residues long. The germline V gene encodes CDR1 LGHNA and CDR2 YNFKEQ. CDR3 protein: CASSQEKLAGVNEQFF. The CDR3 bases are TGTGCCAGCAGCCAAGAAAAACTAGCGGGAGTGAATGAGCAGTTCTTC.

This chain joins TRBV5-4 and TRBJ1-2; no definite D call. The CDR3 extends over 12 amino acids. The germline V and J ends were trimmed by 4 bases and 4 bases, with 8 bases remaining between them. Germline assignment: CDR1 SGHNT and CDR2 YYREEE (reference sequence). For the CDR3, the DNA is TGTGCCAGCAGCCGAAACTTCTATGGCTACACCTTC. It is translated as CASSRNFYGYTF.